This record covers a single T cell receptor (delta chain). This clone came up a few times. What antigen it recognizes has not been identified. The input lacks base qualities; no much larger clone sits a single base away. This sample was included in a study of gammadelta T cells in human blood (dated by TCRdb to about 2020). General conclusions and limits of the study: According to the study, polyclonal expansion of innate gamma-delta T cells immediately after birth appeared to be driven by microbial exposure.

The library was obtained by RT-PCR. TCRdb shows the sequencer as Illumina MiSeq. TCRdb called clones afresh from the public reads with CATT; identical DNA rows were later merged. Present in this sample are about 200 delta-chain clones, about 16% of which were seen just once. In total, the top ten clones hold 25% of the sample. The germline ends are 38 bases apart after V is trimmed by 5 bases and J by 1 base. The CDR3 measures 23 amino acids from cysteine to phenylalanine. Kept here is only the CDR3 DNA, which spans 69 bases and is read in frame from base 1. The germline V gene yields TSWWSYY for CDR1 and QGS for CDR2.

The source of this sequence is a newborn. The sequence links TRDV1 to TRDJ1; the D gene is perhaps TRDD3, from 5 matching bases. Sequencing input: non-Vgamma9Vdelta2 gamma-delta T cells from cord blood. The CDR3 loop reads CALGKPSWDYGRVCGDSTDKLIF. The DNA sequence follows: TGTGCTCTTGGGAAGCCCTCCTGGGACTACGGCAGGGTGTGTGGGGACAGCACCGATAAACTCATCTTT.